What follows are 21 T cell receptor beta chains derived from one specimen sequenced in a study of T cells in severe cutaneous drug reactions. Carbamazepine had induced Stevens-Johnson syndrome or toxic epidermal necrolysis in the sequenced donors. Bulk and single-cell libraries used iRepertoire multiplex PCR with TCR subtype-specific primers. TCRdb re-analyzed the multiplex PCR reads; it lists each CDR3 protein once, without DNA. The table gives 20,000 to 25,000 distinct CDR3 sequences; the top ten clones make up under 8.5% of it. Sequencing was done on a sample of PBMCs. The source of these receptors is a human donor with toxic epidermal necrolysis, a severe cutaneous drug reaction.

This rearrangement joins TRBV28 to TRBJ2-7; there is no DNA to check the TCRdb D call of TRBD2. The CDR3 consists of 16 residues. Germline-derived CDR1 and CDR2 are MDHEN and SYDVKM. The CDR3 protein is CASSSQAGAQSYEQYF.

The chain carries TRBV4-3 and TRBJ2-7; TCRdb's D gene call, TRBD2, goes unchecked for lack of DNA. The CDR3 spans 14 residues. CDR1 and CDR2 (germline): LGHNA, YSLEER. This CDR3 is CASPPRSVTHEQYF.

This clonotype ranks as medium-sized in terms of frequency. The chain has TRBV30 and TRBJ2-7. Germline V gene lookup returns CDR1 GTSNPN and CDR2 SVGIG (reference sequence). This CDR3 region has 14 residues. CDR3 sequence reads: CAWSVGSLVDEQYF. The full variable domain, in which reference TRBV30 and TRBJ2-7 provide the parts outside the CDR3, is SQTIHQWPATLVQPVGSPLSLECTVEGTSNPNLYWYRQAAGRGLQLLFYSVGIGQISSEVPQNLSASRPQDRQFILSSKKLLLSDSGFYLCAWSVGSLVDEQYFGPGTRLTVT.

The CDR3: CASSGSGQGVYGYTF. The V gene is TRBV25-1, the J gene TRBJ1-2; checking the TCRdb D call of TRBD1 is not possible without DNA. This CDR3 spans 15 amino acids. The germline CDR1 and CDR2 sequences are MGHDK and SYGVNS.

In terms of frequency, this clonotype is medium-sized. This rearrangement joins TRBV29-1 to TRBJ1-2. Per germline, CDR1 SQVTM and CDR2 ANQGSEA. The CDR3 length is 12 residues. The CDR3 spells CSVEGRTYGYTF.

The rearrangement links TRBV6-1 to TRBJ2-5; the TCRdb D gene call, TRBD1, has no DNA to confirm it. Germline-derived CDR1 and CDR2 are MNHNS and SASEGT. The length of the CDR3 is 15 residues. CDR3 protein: CASTLSWTGQETQYF.

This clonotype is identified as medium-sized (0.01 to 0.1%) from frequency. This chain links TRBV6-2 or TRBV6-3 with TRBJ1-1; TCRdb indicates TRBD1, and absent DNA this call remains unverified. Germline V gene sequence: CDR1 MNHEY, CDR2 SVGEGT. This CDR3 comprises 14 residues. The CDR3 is CASSLLTANTEAFF.

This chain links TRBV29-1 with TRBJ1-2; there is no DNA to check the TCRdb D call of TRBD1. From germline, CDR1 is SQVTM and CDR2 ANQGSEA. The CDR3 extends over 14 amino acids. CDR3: CSVDLPGQTYGYTF.

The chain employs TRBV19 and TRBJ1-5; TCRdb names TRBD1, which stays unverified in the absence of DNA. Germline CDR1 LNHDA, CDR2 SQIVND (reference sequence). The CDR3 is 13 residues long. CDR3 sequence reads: CASNIQGGQPQHF.

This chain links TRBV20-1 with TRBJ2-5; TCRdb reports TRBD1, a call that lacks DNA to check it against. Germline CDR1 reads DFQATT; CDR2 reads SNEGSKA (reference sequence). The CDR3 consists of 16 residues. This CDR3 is CSARDITGGSQETQYF.

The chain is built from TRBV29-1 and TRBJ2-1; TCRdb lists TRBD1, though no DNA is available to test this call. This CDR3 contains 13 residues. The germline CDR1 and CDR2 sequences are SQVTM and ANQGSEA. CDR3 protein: CSVRQGANNEQFF.

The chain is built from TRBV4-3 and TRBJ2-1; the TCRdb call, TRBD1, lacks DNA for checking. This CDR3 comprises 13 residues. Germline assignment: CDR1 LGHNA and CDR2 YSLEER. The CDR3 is CASSPQGADEQFF.

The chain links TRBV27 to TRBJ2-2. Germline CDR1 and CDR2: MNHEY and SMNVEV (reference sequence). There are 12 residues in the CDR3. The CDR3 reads CASSLWTGELFF.

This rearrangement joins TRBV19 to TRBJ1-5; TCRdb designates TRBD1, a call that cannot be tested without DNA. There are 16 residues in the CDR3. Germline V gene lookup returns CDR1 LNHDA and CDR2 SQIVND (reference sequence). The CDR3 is CASRDRGPYSNQPQHF. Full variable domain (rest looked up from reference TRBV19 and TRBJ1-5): DGGITQSPKYLFRKEGQNVTLSCEQNLNHDAMYWYRQDPGQGLRLIYYSQIVNDFQKGDIAEGYSVSREKKESFPLTVTSAQKNPTAFYLCASRDRGPYSNQPQHFGDGTRLSIL.

CDR3 sequence reads: CASSKFLDEQFF. J is TRBJ2-1 and V is TRBV10-1. The CDR3 has 12 residues. Germline V gene sequence: CDR1 WNHNN, CDR2 SYGVQD (reference sequence).

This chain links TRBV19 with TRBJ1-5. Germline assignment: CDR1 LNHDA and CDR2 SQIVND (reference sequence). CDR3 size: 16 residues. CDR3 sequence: CASSILADVSNQPQHF.

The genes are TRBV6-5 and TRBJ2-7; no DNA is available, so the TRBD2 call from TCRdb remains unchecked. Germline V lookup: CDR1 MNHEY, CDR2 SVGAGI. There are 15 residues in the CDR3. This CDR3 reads CASSPGLAEPYEQYF.

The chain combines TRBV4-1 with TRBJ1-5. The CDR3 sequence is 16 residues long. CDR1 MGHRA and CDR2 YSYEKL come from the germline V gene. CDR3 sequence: CASSQSSTPRDQPQHF.

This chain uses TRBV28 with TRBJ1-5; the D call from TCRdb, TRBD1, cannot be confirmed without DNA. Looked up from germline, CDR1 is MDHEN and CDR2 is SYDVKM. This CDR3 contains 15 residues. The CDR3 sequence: CASSSEQGFNQPQHF.

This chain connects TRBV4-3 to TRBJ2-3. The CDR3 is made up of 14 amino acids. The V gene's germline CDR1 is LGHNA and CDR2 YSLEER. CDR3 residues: CASSQTTYTDTQYF.

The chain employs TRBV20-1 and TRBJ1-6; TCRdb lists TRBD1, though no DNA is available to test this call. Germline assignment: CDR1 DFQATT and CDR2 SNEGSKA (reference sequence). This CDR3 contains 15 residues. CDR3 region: CSATDRGPYNSPLHF.